This TCR beta chain comes out of a study of memory CD4+ T cells and cytomegalovirus serostatus. Points from the study as a whole: CMV serostatus prediction reached median AUC about 0.95, or 0.9 with US-trained model. Each of 65 to 75 CMV-associated TCRbeta sequences occurred in one to five individuals.

Trimming removed 1 base from V and 5 bases from J, with 3 bases in between. CDR1 is SGHDT and CDR2 is YYEEEE in the germline V gene. The CDR3 runs to 11 residues. The sort gate was single viable CD3+CD4+CD8-CD45RO+ cells for memory CD4+ T cells. CD4+ T cells were isolated by positive magnetic selection. Points on this clone: Its specificity is unknown.

Assay used: immunoSEQ multiplex PCR; TCRdb lists only in-frame clones, some missing. The sample yields about 80,000 clones, around 80% seen once. The TCR comes from an adult in good health and CMV-seronegative. The chain recombines TRBV5-6 with TRBJ2-5; D remains ambiguous. Sample: memory CD4+ T cells from blood. The CDR3 DNA reads TGTGCCAGCAGCTTGCGGGAGACCCAGTACTTC. Translating it yields CASSLRETQYF.